The 29 T cell receptor beta chains below all came from one sample that was sequenced in a study of response to subunit inactivated influenza vaccine. MiXCR, applied by TCRdb to the RT-PCR reads, yields one record per CDR3 protein. This sample has roughly 190,000 distinct CDR3 sequences, with less than 15% found just once. This sample was shared with a second study, whose subject was T cells expressing NK-cell markers. That work states: TCR beta libraries carry UMIs added by 5'RACE template switching.

The sequences come from CD8+ T cells sorted from PBMCs, collected roughly 13 days after vaccination. All receptors come from a middle-aged man who received an inactivated influenza vaccine.

There are a few counts of this clonotype. This chain joins TRBV4-2 and TRBJ2-3; no definite D call. In germline, CDR1 is LGHNA, CDR2 YNFKEQ. This CDR3 spans 15 amino acids. V lost 0 bases to trimming and J lost 4 bases, with 11 bases between them. DNA of the CDR3: TGTGCCAGCAGCCAAGAGTCTAGAGGCGCAGATACGCAGTATTTT. Translated, it gives CASSQESRGADTQYF.

This clonotype was observed a handful of times. The V call is TRBV5-1, the J call TRBJ1-6, with TRBD1 as a possible D gene (6 bases). V lost 1 base to trimming and J lost 7 bases, with 15 bases between them. The V gene's germline CDR1 is SGHRS and CDR2 YFSETQ. The CDR3 consists of 16 residues. The CDR3 sequence: CASSLSVSGVNSPLHF. The CDR3, as DNA: TGCGCCAGCAGCTTGTCGGTGTCAGGGGTAAATTCACCCCTCCACTTT.

This clonotype occurred a few times. This chain links TRBV5-8 with TRBJ1-5, with no clear D. This CDR3 comprises 14 residues. V lost 2 bases and J 5 bases, leaving 11 bases between the germline ends. Germline V gives CDR1 SGHTS, CDR2 YDEGEE. The CDR3 region is CASSLNGFHQPQHF. The CDR3 nucleotides are TGTGCCAGCAGCTTAAATGGATTTCATCAGCCCCAGCATTTT.

This clonotype has just a few counts. The J gene is TRBJ2-4, the V gene TRBV5-1; D tentatively reads TRBD1 or TRBD2 (6 bases each). Germline loops: CDR1 SGHRS, CDR2 YFSETQ. The CDR3 loop spans 15 amino acids. Trimming took 2 bases from V and 3 from J, leaving 12 bases between them. CDR3 bases: TGCGCCAGCAGCTTCGGAGGGGGACTCAAAAACATTCAGTACTTC. The encoded protein is CASSFGGGLKNIQYF. Drawing the rest from reference TRBV5-1 and TRBJ2-4, the complete variable domain is KAGVTQTPRYLIKTRGQQVTLSCSPISGHRSVSWYQQTPGQGLQFLFEYFSETQRNKGNFPGRFSGRQFSNSRSEMNVSTLELGDSALYLCASSFGGGLKNIQYFGAGTRLSVL.

The rearrangement links TRBV5-5 to TRBJ2-2; TRBD1 might be the D (6 bases). Germline V gives CDR1 SGHKS, CDR2 YYEKEE (reference sequence). CDR3 length: 16 amino acids. The V and J ends lost 4 bases and 5 bases respectively, with 18 bases between them. CDR3 protein: CASSLPKQGSTGELFF. The CDR3 coding sequence is TGTGCCAGCAGCCTGCCTAAACAGGGTTCGACCGGGGAGCTGTTTTTT.

J is TRBJ2-7 and V is TRBV6-6; D ambiguous. V was clipped by 0 bases and J by 5 bases, with 8 bases between them. Germline V gene lookup returns CDR1 MNHNY and CDR2 SVGAGI (reference sequence). The CDR3 spans 13 residues. In DNA, the CDR3 is TGTGCCAGCAGTTACTCCCGACAAAACGAGCAGTACTTC. This sequence encodes CASSYSRQNEQYF.

This chain uses TRBV20-1 with TRBJ2-7; no firm D call. V was shortened by 0 bases and J by 2 bases, with 8 bases between the two germline ends. Germline V gene lookup returns CDR1 DFQATT and CDR2 SNEGSKA (reference sequence). The CDR3 extends over 13 amino acids. The CDR3 loop is CSARDFRAYEQYF. The CDR3 coding sequence is TGCAGTGCTAGAGATTTTCGGGCCTACGAGCAGTACTTC.

This chain links TRBV7-2 with TRBJ1-1; 8 bases map to TRBD1. CDR1 and CDR2 from the germline V gene are SGHTA and FQGNSA. With V trimmed by 1 base and J by 6 bases, 7 bases remained unmatched. The length of the CDR3 is 15 residues. The CDR3 coding sequence is TGTGCCAGCAGCTTAGGGACAGGGCAGTTCGCTGAAGCTTTCTTT. Translation: CASSLGTGQFAEAFF.

In its sample, this clonotype was seen many times. Here the CDR3 DNA reads TGCAGTGCTCAAGACCGGAGGGGCCATGGCTACACCTTC. Translating gives CSAQDRRGHGYTF. V is TRBV20-1 and J is TRBJ1-2; D may be TRBD1 (5 bases). The CDR3 runs to 13 residues. From germline, CDR1 is DFQATT and CDR2 SNEGSKA (reference sequence). Between the trimmed V and J ends, which lost 5 bases and 6 bases, there was a span of 16 bases.

This clonotype appeared many times. The chain combines TRBV20-1 with TRBJ2-7; TRBD1 might be the D (6 bases). Germline CDR1 DFQATT, CDR2 SNEGSKA (reference sequence). Trimming pared 5 bases from V and 1 base from J, leaving 15 bases between. CDR3 length: 14 amino acids. Here the CDR3 reads CSASDRRYSYEQYF. The DNA of the CDR3 is TGCAGTGCTTCAGACAGGCGCTATTCCTACGAGCAGTACTTC.

The V and J genes are TRBV28 and TRBJ1-2, with D perhaps TRBD1 (5 bases). This CDR3 is 13 amino acids long. Germline V gene data show CDR1 as MDHEN and CDR2 as SYDVKM. Trimming pared 7 bases from V and 4 bases from J, leaving 13 bases between. In nucleotides, the CDR3 is TGTGCCAGCACAGGGACGGACATCTATGGCTACACCTTC. Protein product: CASTGTDIYGYTF.

The gene calls are TRBV7-9 and TRBJ2-5; perhaps TRBD1 as D (6 bases). The CDR3 contains 16 residues. Per germline, CDR1 SEHNR and CDR2 FQNEAQ (reference sequence). V lost 6 bases, J lost 2 bases, and 19 bases lay in between. The DNA for the CDR3 is TGTGCCAGCAGTCCCTCGACCGGACAGTCTCAAGAGACCCAGTACTTC. Translated: CASSPSTGQSQETQYF.

This clonotype was counted ten times or more. V gene TRBV7-9 combines with J gene TRBJ2-7; TRBD1 aligns across 10 bases. The junction had 6 bases not matched to a gene; V was cut back by 5 bases and J by 5 bases. The CDR3 runs to 14 residues. In germline, CDR1 is SEHNR, CDR2 FQNEAQ (reference sequence). This chain's CDR3 is CASSDRDRGHEQYF. CDR3 in DNA: TGTGCCAGCAGCGACCGGGACAGGGGACACGAGCAGTACTTC.

This clonotype was seen a few times. The chain uses TRBV20-1 and TRBJ1-6; D is possibly TRBD1 (5 bases). The CDR3 has 14 residues. Per the germline V gene, CDR1 is DFQATT and CDR2 is SNEGSKA (reference sequence). The V end lost 5 bases, the J end lost 8 bases, and 16 bases lay between the germline ends. CDR3 DNA sequence: TGCAGTGCTTTTCCTGGGGGTATCCATTCACCCCTCCACTTT. Protein: CSAFPGGIHSPLHF.

A few counts support this clonotype. This sequence joins TRBV5-1 and TRBJ2-7; D gene unclear. V was shortened by 4 bases and J by 1 base, with 12 bases between the two germline ends. Germline CDR1 reads SGHRS; CDR2 reads YFSETQ. The CDR3 totals 14 residues. The CDR3 region is CASSPGSGSYEQYF. CDR3 sequence (DNA): TGCGCCAGCAGCCCCGGGTCCGGGTCCTACGAGCAGTACTTC.

The V gene is TRBV6-5, the J gene TRBJ2-5; the D is unclear. Germline V gene sequence: CDR1 MNHEY, CDR2 SVGAGI. V was cut by 0 bases and J by 2 bases, with 7 bases left in between. This CDR3 has 14 amino acids. The CDR3 region has the DNA TGTGCCAGCAGTTACTCGACCCGACAAGAGACCCAGTACTTC. Encoded protein: CASSYSTRQETQYF.

This clonotype has just a few counts. The chain recombines TRBV20-1 with TRBJ2-1; D call uncertain. Trimming took 6 bases from V and 6 from J, leaving 12 bases between them. Germline loops: CDR1 DFQATT, CDR2 SNEGSKA (reference sequence). The length of the CDR3 is 12 residues. The CDR3 region has the DNA TGCAGTGCCCCAACGGGTTTCAATGAGCAGTTCTTC. Its translation: CSAPTGFNEQFF.

The rearrangement joins TRBV5-8 to TRBJ2-1; TRBD2 agrees at 9 bases. The CDR3 totals 15 residues. CDR1 is SGHTS, CDR2 YDEGEE, per germline. Trimming removed 6 bases from V and 8 bases from J; junction bases left unmatched: 12. CDR3 nucleotides: TGTGCCAGCACCGGTCCCGGGACTAGCTGGGATGAGCAGTTCTTC. This translates into CASTGPGTSWDEQFF.

The V and J genes are TRBV30 and TRBJ1-2; D not resolved. The V and J ends lost 2 bases and 4 bases respectively, with 11 bases between them. Germline CDR1 is GTSNPN and CDR2 is SVGIG (reference sequence). The CDR3 loop spans 13 amino acids. CDR3 sequence reads: CAWSRRLGYGYTF. CDR3 in DNA: TGTGCCTGGAGTAGACGGCTCGGCTATGGCTACACCTTC.

This chain joins TRBV12-3 or TRBV12-4 and TRBJ2-7; D gene ambiguous. Trimming took off 1 base at V and 2 bases at J, with 12 bases between the two ends. This CDR3 is built from 15 residues. The CDR3 DNA follows: TGTGCCAGCAGTTTAGACGTAGACGCGGCCTACGAGCAGTACTTC. Its translation: CASSLDVDAAYEQYF.

The V call is TRBV29-1, the J call TRBJ2-5; 7 positions agree with TRBD2. V lost 1 base to trimming and J lost 5 bases; unmatched junction nucleotides: 7. Per germline, CDR1 SQVTM and CDR2 ANQGSEA. This CDR3 has 14 residues. DNA for the CDR3: TGCAGCGTTGAAGGTCTCGGGGGAGGGGAGACCCAGTACTTC. It is translated as CSVEGLGGGETQYF.

This clonotype has just a few counts. J is TRBJ2-2 and V is TRBV20-1, with TRBD2 as a possible D gene (5 bases). Germline V lookup: CDR1 DFQATT, CDR2 SNEGSKA (reference sequence). The CDR3 consists of 16 residues. Between the trimmed V and J ends, which lost 4 bases and 6 bases, there was a span of 21 bases. The DNA for the CDR3 is TGCAGTGCTACCCGTATGGTGAGGGAGTCCCCCGGGGAGCTGTTTTTT. Translating it yields CSATRMVRESPGELFF.

V gene TRBV4-3 combines with J gene TRBJ1-2, with D perhaps matching TRBD1 (6 bases). Trimming shortened V by 0 bases and J by 2 bases, and 10 bases separated the two germline ends. The CDR3 covers 15 residues. Germline CDR1 is LGHNA and CDR2 is YSLEER. The CDR3: CASSQDPGQNYGYTF. DNA of the CDR3: TGCGCCAGCAGCCAAGATCCGGGACAAAACTATGGCTACACCTTC.

There are a few counts of this clonotype. J is TRBJ2-1 and V is TRBV11-2; 12 bases line up with TRBD2. With 2 bases clipped from V and 9 bases from J, the junction kept 2 bases outside the gene matches. The germline V gene has CDR1 SGHAT and CDR2 FQNNGV. This CDR3 has 14 amino acids. CDR3: CASSLLAGGVEQFF. DNA for the CDR3: TGTGCCAGCAGCTTACTAGCGGGAGGGGTTGAGCAGTTCTTC.

This chain links TRBV20-1 with TRBJ1-1; tentative D call: TRBD1 (6 bases). CDR3 length equals 13 residues. The germline CDR1 and CDR2 sequences are DFQATT and SNEGSKA (reference sequence). Trimming left V 1 base short and J 3 bases short, with 9 bases between. The CDR3 DNA reads TGCAGTGCTAGAGTGCCAGGGGACACTGAAGCTTTCTTT. As protein: CSARVPGDTEAFF.

The chain employs TRBV10-2 and TRBJ2-5; 7 bases match TRBD2. Trimming removed 3 bases from V and 4 bases from J; junction bases left unmatched: 11. This CDR3 has 16 residues. Germline CDR1 is WSHSY and CDR2 is SAAADI. The CDR3, as DNA: TGCGCCAGCAGTGATCCAGCGGGGTGGATTTTAGAGACCCAGTACTTC. Translated: CASSDPAGWILETQYF.

The J gene is TRBJ2-5, the V gene TRBV14; D is unresolved. The V and J ends lost 2 bases and 5 bases respectively, with 9 bases between them. Germline loops: CDR1 SGHDN, CDR2 FVKESK. This CDR3 spans 13 amino acids. The CDR3 nucleotides read TGTGCCAGCAGCCAATTCGCCTGGGAGACCCAGTACTTC. This encodes CASSQFAWETQYF.

This clonotype was found once. This chain links TRBV15 with TRBJ2-2; a weak D match, TRBD1 (6 bases). CDR1 is LNHNV and CDR2 is YYDKDF in the germline V gene (reference sequence). This CDR3 region has 16 residues. The germline V and J ends were trimmed by 6 bases and 0 bases, with 14 bases remaining between them. CDR3 residues: CATSLFGQSNTGELFF. The CDR3 region has the DNA TGTGCCACCAGTCTCTTCGGACAGTCGAACACCGGGGAGCTGTTTTTT.

A few counts support this clonotype. This sequence joins TRBV20-1 and TRBJ1-1; no firm D call. The CDR3 is 12 amino acids. Germline loops: CDR1 DFQATT, CDR2 SNEGSKA (reference sequence). V was cut by 5 bases and J by 1 base, with 8 bases left in between. The CDR3 nucleotides read TGCAGTGCTCGATGGGCGAACACTGAAGCTTTCTTT. Translated: CSARWANTEAFF.